A selection of T cell receptor beta chains follows, all from one sample in a study of control samples from healthy donors and cancer patients. Generated by immunoSEQ multiplex PCR, the TCRdb table keeps only in-frame clones and is missing some. Of approximately 100,000 clones listed, more than 85% are singletons. The specimen was blood. The source is a man younger than 45 in good health. Each CDR3 is given with its conserved first and last residue. D genes are given only for firm matches. The size entry is marked missing in some rows and otherwise reads once, few, many or a size class.

>.|.|TRBJ1-1|TRBV30
TGTGCCTGGAGCAGGGGTCCTGAAGCTTTCTTT
CAWSRGPEAFF
>few|.|TRBJ1-6|TRBV7-2
TGTGCCAGCAGCTTAGGGGACGGGGGCAGATCACCCCTCCACTTT
CASSLGDGGRSPLHF
>.|.|TRBJ2-7|TRBV9
TGTGCCAGCAGCGTAGACGGGATTACAAACGAGCAGTACTTC
CASSVDGITNEQYF
>.|TRBD1|TRBJ2-5|TRBV5-1
TGCGCCAGCAGCTTGGGGCCTGACAGGGATGGGGAGACCCAGTACTTC
CASSLGPDRDGETQYF
>.|.|TRBJ1-6|TRBV6-5
TGTGCCAGCCTCGGGGGATCCTATAATTCACCCCTCCACTTT
CASLGGSYNSPLHF
>.|.|TRBJ1-5|TRBV28
TGTGCCAGCAGTTTAGGGGGGGGATATCAGCCCCAGCATTTT
CASSLGGGYQPQHF
>.|TRBD1|TRBJ1-2|TRBV5-5
TGTGCCAGCAGCTCCGGGTGGGACAGTTCCTCCTATGGCTACACCTTC
CASSSGWDSSSYGYTF
>few|TRBD1|TRBJ1-3|TRBV7-2
TGTGCCAGCAGCGTCCGGGACAGGGTTGCAAACACCATATATTTT
CASSVRDRVANTIYF
>.|TRBD1|TRBJ1-2|TRBV19
TGTGCCAGCCATCGGGACAGGGATGGCTACACCTTC
CASHRDRDGYTF
>.|.|TRBJ1-5|TRBV10-3
TGTGCCATCAGTGGGACAGCAAATAGCAATCAGCCCCAGCATTTT
CAISGTANSNQPQHF
>.|.|TRBJ2-1|TRBV6-1
TGTGCCAGCAGTGAAGAGCGACTCCCCTCGTTCTTC
CASSEERLPSFF
>.|.|TRBJ2-2|TRBV18
TGTGCCAGCTCACCACATCCGGGGAGTAACACCGGGGAGCTGTTTTTT
CASSPHPGSNTGELFF
>once|.|TRBJ2-2|TRBV10-3
TGTGCCATCAGTGAGTCGGACACTAGGAACACCGGGGAGCTGTTTTTT
CAISESDTRNTGELFF
>once|.|TRBJ1-6|TRBV6-5
TGTGCCAGCAGAACACAGGGTGCGAGGTCACCCCTCCACTTT
CASRTQGARSPLHF
>few|TRBD1|TRBJ1-2|TRBV3-1/TRBV3-2
TGTGCCAGCAGCCAAGTGGCAGGGGGCGGGCGAGATGGCTACACCTTC
CASSQVAGGGRDGYTF
>.|.|TRBJ2-1|TRBV6-5
TGTGCCAGCACTCTAACGGCAGGGGCGGAAAATGAGCAGTTCTTC
CASTLTAGAENEQFF
>.|.|TRBJ2-3|TRBV27
TGTGCCAGCAGTTTGAACCATAGAGATACGCAGTATTTT
CASSLNHRDTQYF
>once|TRBD1|TRBJ1-2|TRBV10-3
TGTGCCATCAGTGAGTCGTTGACAGGGCGCTATGGCTACACCTTC
CAISESLTGRYGYTF
>.|.|TRBJ2-2|TRBV19
TGTGCCAGTAGTATGGCGGCGATGGGATCCGGGGAGCTGTTTTTT
CASSMAAMGSGELFF
>.|TRBD1|TRBJ2-7|TRBV28
TGTGCCAGCAGAAATGGACAGGTCGGCATCGAGCAGTACTTC
CASRNGQVGIEQYF
>.|.|TRBJ2-7|TRBV21-1
TGTGCCAGCAGCACAGGGAATGGGCCCTACGAGCAGTACTTC
CASSTGNGPYEQYF
>.|.|TRBJ2-6|TRBV6-1
TGTGCCAGCAGTGAAGACAGCTCTGGGGCCAACGTCCTGACTTTC
CASSEDSSGANVLTF
>.|.|TRBJ1-5|TRBV6-1
TGTGCCAGCAGTGAAACAGGGAGGAGCAATCAGCCCCAGCATTTT
CASSETGRSNQPQHF
>.|.|TRBJ1-2|TRBV4-2
TGTGCCAGCAGCCAAGGGGCAGGGGCCCCCTGGGATGGCTACACCTTC
CASSQGAGAPWDGYTF
>few|TRBD2|TRBJ2-3|TRBV25-1
TGTGCCAGCTCGACTAGCGGGGGAACGAGGGGAGATACGCAGTATTTT
CASSTSGGTRGDTQYF
>.|TRBD2|TRBJ2-5|TRBV24-1
TGTGCCACCAGTGATCCCTCGGGGGGAAAAGAGACCCAGTACTTC
CATSDPSGGKETQYF
>.|.|TRBJ2-3|TRBV5-1
TGCGCCAGCTACTCCGGGGGCTCAGATACGCAGTATTTT
CASYSGGSDTQYF
>.|TRBD2|TRBJ2-3|TRBV2
TGTGCCAGCAGTGAAACACTAGCGGGAGATACGCAGTATTTT
CASSETLAGDTQYF
>.|.|TRBJ1-6|TRBV6-6
TGTGCCAGCAGTTACAGGGGCCTTAATTCACCCCTCCACTTT
CASSYRGLNSPLHF
>.|.|TRBJ2-1|TRBV24-1
TGTGCCACCAGTGAGAGGACAGCCTACAATGAGCAGTTCTTC
CATSERTAYNEQFF
>.|TRBD1|TRBJ1-1|TRBV14
TGTGCCAGCAGCCAAGCGCCAGGACAGGGGAACACTGAAGCTTTCTTT
CASSQAPGQGNTEAFF
>.|.|TRBJ1-1|TRBV12-3/TRBV12-4
TGTGCCAGCAGTCTGACAGGGAACACTGAAGCTTTCTTT
CASSLTGNTEAFF
>.|TRBD2|TRBJ2-2|TRBV2
TGTGCCAGCAGAACACGCCTGACTAGCGGGAGGGCGATCGGGGAGCTGTTTTTT
CASRTRLTSGRAIGELFF
>.|.|TRBJ1-3|TRBV11-3
TGTGCCAGCAGCTTAGATATAGTCAGCTCTGGAAACACCATATATTTT
CASSLDIVSSGNTIYF
>.|TRBD2|TRBJ2-1|TRBV11-2
TGTGCCAGCAGCCGCGGGGCTAGCGGGAGCAATGAGCAGTTCTTC
CASSRGASGSNEQFF
>.|.|TRBJ2-1|TRBV10-1
TGCGCCAGCAGTGAGTCGGGCATCGTAAAGCGGTTCTTC
CASSESGIVKRFF
>.|.|TRBJ2-7|TRBV7-2
TGTGCCAGCAGCTTAACCTCTTGGGGGGACTACGAGCAGTACTTC
CASSLTSWGDYEQYF
>.|.|TRBJ2-4|TRBV4-1
TGCGCCAGCAGCCAAGGCGCTAAGCTAGCCAAAAACATTCAGTACTTC
CASSQGAKLAKNIQYF
>.|.|TRBJ1-2|TRBV5-8
TGTGCCAGCGCGGGTTTCCCAATTCATGGCTACACCTTC
CASAGFPIHGYTF
>.|TRBD1|TRBJ1-2|TRBV6-1
TGTGCCAGCAGTGATCTGACAGGGCAGGGCTACACCTTC
CASSDLTGQGYTF
>.|.|TRBJ1-1|TRBV4-1
TGCGCCAGCAGCGGGCAGGGGTACACTGAAGCTTTCTTT
CASSGQGYTEAFF
>.|.|TRBJ1-4|TRBV6-2/TRBV6-3
TGTGCCAGCAGTTACACAATTTCCCGAAATGAAAAACTGTTTTTT
CASSYTISRNEKLFF
>.|.|TRBJ1-1|TRBV27
TGTGCCAGCCGGCCCCGGACACCACTTGAAGCTTTCTTT
CASRPRTPLEAFF